These 27 T cell receptor beta chains were all obtained from the same sample, sequenced in a study of vaccination and CD4 T cells after COVID-19. Treatment described: roughly ten-day PBMC culture with coronavirus spike peptide pools or control peptides (ViraFEST assay). Sequencing of cultured CD4+ T cell DNA used the Oncomine TCR Beta short-read assay. In TCRdb, the PCR reads were re-called with MiXCR into one record per CDR3 protein. Of more than 9,000 distinct CDR3 sequences detected, roughly 60% appear once; the ten largest clones hold less than 9.5%. These receptors have no known antigen. The sample comprised CD4+ T cells from blood, cultured in vitro. All receptors come from a human donor who had recovered from COVID-19.

This chain connects TRBV6-2 or TRBV6-3 to TRBJ2-6; weak D call: TRBD1 (5 bases). V was pared by 5 bases and J by 2 bases, with 10 bases between. Germline assignment: CDR1 MNHEY and CDR2 SVGEGT. CDR3 length: 15 residues. CDR3 sequence reads: CASSPTDPGANVLTF. CDR3 bases: TGTGCCAGCAGTCCGACAGATCCTGGGGCCAACGTCCTGACTTTC.

This clonotype has more than one count but fewer than ten. The chain employs TRBV6-1 and TRBJ2-2; D might be TRBD2 (5 bases). Germline lookup yields CDR1 MNHNS and CDR2 SASEGT. The CDR3 spans 14 residues. V lost 3 bases to trimming and J lost 5 bases, with 10 bases between them. The CDR3 region is CASSDTRWTGELFF. The CDR3 bases are TGTGCCAGCAGTGATACTAGATGGACCGGGGAGCTGTTTTTT.

The rearrangement links TRBV10-3 to TRBJ2-3; TRBD2 might be the D (5 bases). CDR3 length: 13 amino acids. Germline V lookup: CDR1 ENHRY, CDR2 SYGVKD. V lost 10 bases to trimming and J lost 4 bases, with 15 bases between them. CDR3 sequence (DNA): TGTGCCAGCAGACCAGGAGGCGCAGATACGCAGTATTTT. Its translation: CASRPGGADTQYF.

This rearrangement joins TRBV20-1 to TRBJ2-2, with D possibly being TRBD1 (7 bases). Germline V gene sequence: CDR1 DFQATT, CDR2 SNEGSKA (reference sequence). This CDR3 has 15 amino acids. V was cut by 1 base and J by 4 bases, with 13 bases left in between. CDR3 sequence (DNA): TGCAGTGCTAGAGCTCAGGGGGGCCTCACCGGGGAGCTGTTTTTT. Amino acids: CSARAQGGLTGELFF.

The chain recombines TRBV19 with TRBJ2-3, with D hard to call. Trimming cost V 6 bases and J 2 bases, with 9 bases left between them. This CDR3 has 13 amino acids. Germline V CDR1 and CDR2: LNHDA, SQIVND (reference sequence). CDR3 nucleotides: TGTGCCAGTAGAGGGTTTGTCACAGATACGCAGTATTTT. It encodes CASRGFVTDTQYF.

About this clonotype: The junction departs from germline at one end; a sequencing error may be responsible. The chain links TRBV6-1 to TRBJ1-3, with D uncertain. There are 15 residues in the CDR3. Germline assignment: CDR1 MNHNS and CDR2 SASEGT. CDR3 nucleotide sequence: TGTGCCAGCAGTGAAGGAGAGGCCGCTGGGAACACCATATATTTT. Protein sequence: CASSEGEAAGNTIYF.

This clonotype was seen only a few times. This chain links TRBV20-1 with TRBJ1-5; D is unclear. Per the germline V gene, CDR1 is DFQATT and CDR2 is SNEGSKA (reference sequence). V lost 2 bases and J lost 4, with 12 bases in between. This CDR3 region has 14 residues. The CDR3 sequence: CSARPLGVNQPQHF. The CDR3 nucleotides read TGCAGTGCTAGACCTCTCGGGGTGAATCAGCCCCAGCATTTT.

The chain employs TRBV27 and TRBJ2-7; 9 bases align to TRBD2. CDR3 length: 15 amino acids. With 5 bases clipped from V and 3 bases from J, the junction kept 8 bases outside the gene matches. The V gene's germline CDR1 is MNHEY and CDR2 SMNVEV (reference sequence). The CDR3 loop is CASSPLSGSIYEQYF. The CDR3 coding sequence is TGTGCCAGCAGTCCACTTAGCGGGAGTATCTACGAGCAGTACTTC.

The chain recombines TRBV20-1 with TRBJ1-1, with TRBD1 as a possible D gene (5 bases). V lost 1 base, J lost 0 bases, and 12 bases lay in between. CDR1 is DFQATT, CDR2 SNEGSKA, per germline (reference sequence). The CDR3 loop spans 15 amino acids. In DNA, the CDR3 is TGCAGTGCTAGAGGGGGACGTGTCTTGAACACTGAAGCTTTCTTT. This gives the protein CSARGGRVLNTEAFF.

The table lists this clonotype with a few counts. The chain couples TRBV20-1 to TRBJ2-4; unclear D gene. Trimming pared 0 bases from V and 7 bases from J, leaving 4 bases between. CDR1 is DFQATT, CDR2 SNEGSKA, per germline (reference sequence). The CDR3 contains 11 residues. The CDR3 region is CSARDRNIQYF. The CDR3 nucleotides read TGCAGTGCTAGAGACCGGAACATTCAGTACTTC.

The V gene is TRBV2, the J gene TRBJ2-1; a possible D gene is TRBD1 (6 bases). The ends were cut back, 5 bases at V and 1 base at J, with 6 bases in the middle. Germline V CDR1 and CDR2: SNHLY, FYNNEI. CDR3 size: 13 residues. CDR3 DNA: TGTGCCAGCAGTACAGGGTCCTACAATGAGCAGTTCTTC. This encodes CASSTGSYNEQFF.

V gene TRBV28 combines with J gene TRBJ1-1; TRBD1 is a possible D gene (5 bases). The V and J ends lost 0 bases and 1 base respectively, with 12 bases between them. CDR3 length: 16 amino acids. The germline V gene has CDR1 MDHEN and CDR2 SYDVKM. The CDR3 here is CASSLWGRTANTEAFF. CDR3 nucleotide sequence: TGTGCCAGCAGTTTATGGGGACGAACAGCGAACACTGAAGCTTTCTTT. The full variable domain, in which reference TRBV28 and TRBJ1-1 provide the parts outside the CDR3, is DVKVTQSSRYLVKRTGEKVFLECVQDMDHENMFWYRQDPGLGLRLIYFSYDVKMKEKGDIPEGYSVSREKKERFSLILESASTNQTSMYLCASSLWGRTANTEAFFGQGTRLTVV.

This clonotype has only a few counts. V gene TRBV20-1 combines with J gene TRBJ1-1, with 9 bases matching TRBD1. The germline V gene has CDR1 DFQATT and CDR2 SNEGSKA (reference sequence). V lost 5 bases to trimming and J lost 4 bases; unmatched junction nucleotides: 8. This CDR3 region has 14 residues. CDR3 nucleotide sequence: TGCAGTGCTTCCCCCGGGACAGGGCTCACTGAAGCTTTCTTT. Translating gives CSASPGTGLTEAFF.

Comments on this clonotype: In this CDR3 the conserved last residue, phenylalanine or tryptophan, is missing, so a read error is likely. The chain is built from TRBV10-3 and TRBJ2-1, with D possibly matching TRBD2 (5 bases). The CDR3 runs to 12 residues. The V gene's germline CDR1 is ENHRY and CDR2 SYGVKD. The V end was cut by 5 bases, the J end by 7 bases, with 9 bases between. Here the CDR3 DNA reads TGTGCCATCAGTATGCGGAGGAATGAGCAGTTCTCC. Residues: CAISMRRNEQFS.

This chain joins TRBV7-9 and TRBJ2-7; D not certain. The germline V and J ends were trimmed by 3 bases and 4 bases, with 7 bases remaining between them. The V gene's germline CDR1 is SEHNR and CDR2 FQNEAQ (reference sequence). The CDR3 consists of 12 residues. The DNA of the CDR3 is TGTGCCAGCAGCTTTGAAGGGTACGAGCAGTACTTC. Protein sequence: CASSFEGYEQYF. Using reference TRBV7-9 and TRBJ2-7 for the parts outside the CDR3, the full variable domain is DTGVSQNPRHKITKRGQNVTFRCDPISEHNRLYWYRQTLGQGPEFLTYFQNEAQLEKSRLLSDRFSAERPKGSFSTLEIQRTEQGDSAMYLCASSFEGYEQYFGPGTRLTVT.

The chain combines TRBV7-9 with TRBJ1-2; D gene ambiguous. Trimming removed 8 bases from V and 5 bases from J, with 12 bases in between. Per the germline V gene, CDR1 is SEHNR and CDR2 is FQNEAQ (reference sequence). CDR3 length: 12 residues. The CDR3 here is CASSSGVYGYTF. CDR3 coding DNA: TGTGCCAGCTCCTCTGGGGTATATGGCTACACCTTC.

This rearrangement joins TRBV20-1 to TRBJ2-3, with 7 positions matching TRBD1. After removal of 5 bases from V and 0 bases from J, the junction contained 5 bases not matched to a gene. This CDR3 spans 14 amino acids. Germline V gene lookup returns CDR1 DFQATT and CDR2 SNEGSKA (reference sequence). This CDR3 reads CSADRAGSTDTQYF. Here the CDR3 DNA reads TGCAGTGCTGACAGGGCCGGGAGCACAGATACGCAGTATTTT.

This clonotype has just one count. The chain is built from TRBV2 and TRBJ2-5; possibly TRBD2 for D (6 bases). In germline, CDR1 is SNHLY, CDR2 FYNNEI. CDR3 length: 10 residues. Trimming removed 11 bases at V and 5 bases at J, with 9 bases between. CDR3 nucleotides: TGTGCCCGCGGGGCGGAGACCCAGTACTTC. This translates into CARGAETQYF.

The gene calls are TRBV12-3 or TRBV12-4 and TRBJ1-6; possibly TRBD1 for D (6 bases). The CDR3 contains 13 residues. Trimming removed 2 bases from V and 7 bases from J, with 6 bases in between. CDR3 in amino acids: CASSLQGNSPLHF. CDR3 DNA: TGTGCCAGCAGTTTACAGGGGAATTCACCCCTCCACTTT.

The chain links TRBV6-1 to TRBJ2-7; a possible D gene is TRBD1 (5 bases). The length of the CDR3 is 16 residues. Germline V gene sequence: CDR1 MNHNS, CDR2 SASEGT. The germline V and J ends were trimmed by 6 bases and 0 bases, with 18 bases remaining between them. As DNA, the CDR3 is TGTGCCAGCAGGTATACAGCAGGGAAAAGCTCCTACGAGCAGTACTTC. It yields the protein CASRYTAGKSSYEQYF.

The chain joins TRBV6-1 to TRBJ1-5, with a weak D call TRBD1 (6 bases). The CDR3 is made up of 17 amino acids. Germline values: CDR1 MNHNS, CDR2 SASEGT. V was trimmed by 5 bases and J by 0 bases, leaving 17 bases between them. As DNA, the CDR3 is TGTGCCAGCAGTCAGTTCCCGGGACACTATAGCAATCAGCCCCAGCATTTT. It is translated as CASSQFPGHYSNQPQHF.

This clonotype was detected a few times. The chain has TRBV10-1 and TRBJ2-1, with D uncertain. The CDR3 runs 16 residues. Germline V gene data show CDR1 as WNHNN and CDR2 as SYGVQD (reference sequence). Trimming took 2 bases from V and 8 from J, leaving 19 bases between them. The CDR3 spells CASSEGGGIPDDEQFF. The CDR3 nucleotides read TGCGCCAGCAGTGAGGGTGGTGGGATCCCCGACGATGAGCAGTTCTTC.

This chain connects TRBV20-1 to TRBJ1-5, with D tentatively TRBD1 (6 bases). The CDR3 extends over 13 amino acids. CDR1 is DFQATT, CDR2 SNEGSKA, per germline (reference sequence). V lost 0 bases and J 4 bases, leaving 7 bases between the germline ends. CDR3 loop: CSAREDRNQPQHF. In nucleotides, the CDR3 is TGCAGTGCTAGAGAAGACAGGAATCAGCCCCAGCATTTT.

The chain couples TRBV10-1 to TRBJ2-2; no clear D gene. Germline V gene data show CDR1 as WNHNN and CDR2 as SYGVQD (reference sequence). The V gene lost 6 bases and the J gene lost 4 bases, with 12 bases spanning the gap. This CDR3 is 14 amino acids long. The CDR3 sequence: CASSGSRVTGELFF. As DNA, the CDR3 is TGCGCCAGCAGCGGTAGTAGGGTCACCGGGGAGCTGTTTTTT.

This chain links TRBV7-9 with TRBJ2-3; TRBD2 matches at 7 bases. The CDR3 has 16 residues. CDR1 and CDR2 (germline): SEHNR, FQNEAQ (reference sequence). Trimming removed 5 bases from V and 6 bases from J; junction bases left unmatched: 14. This CDR3 is CASSLPRGGRADTQYF. CDR3 nucleotide sequence: TGTGCCAGCAGCCTACCCCGCGGGGGAAGAGCCGATACGCAGTATTTT.

This chain joins TRBV20-1 and TRBJ2-2, with TRBD2 matching over 10 bases. The junction had 17 bases not matched to a gene; V was cut back by 4 bases and J by 0 bases. This CDR3 has 20 amino acids. CDR1 DFQATT and CDR2 SNEGSKA come from the germline V gene (reference sequence). The DNA for the CDR3 is TGCAGTGCTAAGCCCCCGCTAGCGGGAGTCTATCGGGCGAACACCGGGGAGCTGTTTTTT. This translates into CSAKPPLAGVYRANTGELFF.

Relative to its sample, this clonotype is medium-sized. V and J are TRBV20-1 and TRBJ2-1, with no clear D. V lost 5 bases to trimming and J lost 0 bases, with 11 bases between them. Germline loops: CDR1 DFQATT, CDR2 SNEGSKA (reference sequence). The CDR3 runs to 14 residues. The CDR3 sequence is CSAVRINSYNEQFF. CDR3 DNA sequence: TGCAGTGCTGTGAGGATCAACTCCTACAATGAGCAGTTCTTC.